This TCR beta chain derives from a study of a mutant IDH1 vaccine in newly diagnosed glioma. Across the study: Radiotherapy, temozolomide, or both had been given previously, and both were given to most.

The method was immunoSEQ multiplex PCR; TCRdb's version includes in-frame clones alone and lacks a portion of them. The table lists around 64,000 clones, around 83% of them singletons, with 4.6% in the top ten. Trimming pared 3 bases from V and 5 bases from J, leaving 7 bases between. CDR1 SNHLY and CDR2 FYNNEI come from the germline V gene. CDR3 length: 12 amino acids. Time point noted: baseline, week 1 (first vaccination visit). Indicated treatment: pre-vaccination baseline after standard-of-care therapy. Donors had new IDH1-mutant astrocytomas of WHO grade 3 or 4 (ATRX-lost). The chain has TRBV2 and TRBJ1-2; perhaps TRBD1 as D (6 bases). This receptor was identified in a woman under 30 with glioma. Some clones in this sample may be carry-over from other donors' samples. The material was peripheral blood mononuclear cells (PBMCs), obtained from a glioma patient treated with radiotherapy, temozolomide or both. In nucleotides, the CDR3 is TGTGCCAGCAGTGAGGGGGCATATGGCTACACCTTC. The encoded protein is CASSEGAYGYTF.